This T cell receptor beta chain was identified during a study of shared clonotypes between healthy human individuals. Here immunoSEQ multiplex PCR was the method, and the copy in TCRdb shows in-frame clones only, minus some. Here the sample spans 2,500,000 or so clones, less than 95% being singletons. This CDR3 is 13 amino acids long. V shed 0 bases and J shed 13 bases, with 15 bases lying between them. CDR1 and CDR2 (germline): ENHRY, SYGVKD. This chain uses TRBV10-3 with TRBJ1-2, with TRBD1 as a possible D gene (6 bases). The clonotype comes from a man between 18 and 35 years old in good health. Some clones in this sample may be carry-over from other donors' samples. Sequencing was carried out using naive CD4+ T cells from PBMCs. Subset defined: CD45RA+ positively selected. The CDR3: CAISESQGTFSTF. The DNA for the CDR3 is TGTGCCATCAGTGAGTCTCAGGGGACCTTCAGCACCTTC.